This entry lists 14 T cell receptor beta chains sequenced from one sample in a study of Ad26.COV2.S vaccination and SARS-CoV-2 variants. Treatment indicated: roughly 18 received Ad26.COV2.S at low or high dose, single or two shots; 5 received placebo; per-sample allocation not given. Sampling took place 63 days after the first vaccine or placebo injection. Repertoires were generated with immunoSEQ multiplex PCR, while TCRdb's copy carries only in-frame clones and drops some. The data show hundreds of thousands of clones, with 89% seen just once and about 1.5% held by the top ten. The sequencing used peripheral blood, collected in a trial of Ad26.COV2.S vaccine versus placebo. The receptors stem from a person aged 18-65 years who received the Ad26.COV2.S COVID-19 vaccine or a placebo.

The chain has TRBV27 and TRBJ1-2; D ambiguous. This CDR3 region has 13 residues. From germline, CDR1 is MNHEY and CDR2 SMNVEV (reference sequence). V shed 6 bases and J shed 7 bases, with 15 bases lying between them. The CDR3 loop reads CASRLTWEGGYTF. CDR3 DNA: TGTGCCAGCAGGCTGACATGGGAGGGTGGCTACACCTTC.

The chain is built from TRBV5-1 and TRBJ2-1, with a possible D match to TRBD2 (6 bases). The V end lost 1 base, the J end lost 7 bases, and 15 bases lay between the germline ends. This CDR3 region has 15 residues. Germline lookup yields CDR1 SGHRS and CDR2 YFSETQ. CDR3 DNA sequence: TGCGCCAGCAGCTTGAGAGGAGCGGGTGCTAATGAGCAGTTCTTC. It specifies CASSLRGAGANEQFF.

The chain has TRBV7-3 and TRBJ2-5, with a weak D call TRBD2 (6 bases). Trimming removed 5 bases at V and 4 bases at J, with 14 bases between. The CDR3 covers 14 residues. Germline CDR1 and CDR2: SGHTA and FQGTGA. The CDR3 DNA is TGTGCCAGCAGCGTGGGAGGAATCGGAGAGACCCAGTACTTC. This sequence encodes CASSVGGIGETQYF.

The chain uses TRBV5-1 and TRBJ2-1; TRBD2 agrees at 10 bases. Germline V gene data show CDR1 as SGHRS and CDR2 as YFSETQ. The CDR3 covers 16 residues. With V trimmed by 0 bases and J by 3 bases, 3 bases remained unmatched. CDR3 protein: CASSLVAGGFYNEQFF. CDR3 sequence (DNA): TGCGCCAGCAGCTTGGTAGCGGGGGGATTCTACAATGAGCAGTTCTTC.

This clone was observed a few times. V gene TRBV4-1 combines with J gene TRBJ2-7; no clear D gene. Trimming pared 4 bases from V and 3 bases from J, leaving 10 bases between. CDR1 is MGHRA and CDR2 is YSYEKL in the germline V gene. The CDR3 runs 13 residues. The CDR3 nucleotides are TGCGCCAGCAGCCTCGGTCCTCACTACGAGCAGTACTTC. Translating gives CASSLGPHYEQYF.

This chain links TRBV29-1 with TRBJ2-1, with 8 bases aligning to TRBD1. Germline CDR1 is SQVTM and CDR2 is ANQGSEA. This CDR3 is 15 amino acids long. With V trimmed by 6 bases and J by 5 bases, 12 bases remained unmatched. The CDR3 bases are TGCAGCGTCATACCGGGGGACAGGCAGAACAATGAGCAGTTCTTC. Residues: CSVIPGDRQNNEQFF.

This clone was counted once. V usage is TRBV7-3 and J usage is TRBJ2-3; D possibly corresponds to TRBD1 (5 bases). The CDR3 is made up of 16 amino acids. Germline CDR1 SGHTA, CDR2 FQGTGA. The V end lost 5 bases, the J end lost 0 bases, and 15 bases lay between the germline ends. The CDR3 nucleotides read TGTGCCAGCAGCCGCTCAGGGTCGGAGAGCACAGATACGCAGTATTTT. This translates into CASSRSGSESTDTQYF.

The J gene is TRBJ2-3, the V gene TRBV19, with 11 bases lining up with TRBD2. CDR3 length: 15 residues. The trim removed 2 bases at V and 6 bases at J, leaving 4 bases unmatched. From germline, CDR1 is LNHDA and CDR2 SQIVND (reference sequence). CDR3 coding DNA: TGTGCCAGTAGTATACTAGCGGGAGGATCCGATACGCAGTATTTT. This codes for CASSILAGGSDTQYF. The full variable domain, with the rest looked up from reference TRBV19 and TRBJ2-3, is DGGITQSPKYLFRKEGQNVTLSCEQNLNHDAMYWYRQDPGQGLRLIYYSQIVNDFQKGDIAEGYSVSREKKESFPLTVTSAQKNPTAFYLCASSILAGGSDTQYFGPGTRLTVL.

The V and J genes are TRBV20-1 and TRBJ1-2; D gene uncertain. V was shortened by 6 bases and J by 8 bases, with 10 bases between the two germline ends. The germline CDR1 and CDR2 sequences are DFQATT and SNEGSKA (reference sequence). There are 10 residues in the CDR3. The CDR3 nucleotides are TGCAGTGCGGTCTTGGAGGGCTACACCTTC. The encoded protein is CSAVLEGYTF.

The gene calls are TRBV19 and TRBJ2-1; D uncertain. With 8 bases removed from V and 0 bases from J, the gap between germline ends came to 14 bases. The CDR3 runs to 15 residues. CDR1 LNHDA and CDR2 SQIVND come from the germline V gene (reference sequence). The CDR3 DNA is TGTGCCAGTCAAGACCGAAGAAGCTCCTACAATGAGCAGTTCTTC. This gives the protein CASQDRRSSYNEQFF.

The chain recombines TRBV9 with TRBJ2-4, with 7 bases fitting TRBD2. Germline trimming cut 3 bases from V and 5 bases from J; bases unmatched to any gene: 5. CDR1 is SGDLS and CDR2 is YYNGEE in the germline V gene. The CDR3 is made up of 14 amino acids. The CDR3 spells CASSDPGGQNIQYF. CDR3 in DNA: TGTGCCAGCAGCGACCCGGGGGGTCAAAACATTCAGTACTTC.

The J gene is TRBJ1-1, the V gene TRBV2, with D tentatively TRBD1 (5 bases). Trimming removed 7 bases from V and 4 bases from J, with 13 bases in between. The V gene's germline CDR1 is SNHLY and CDR2 FYNNEI. There are 13 residues in the CDR3. This CDR3 reads CASKKTGVTEAFF. CDR3 DNA sequence: TGTGCCAGCAAGAAAACGGGGGTCACTGAAGCTTTCTTT. The variable domain in full, completed from reference TRBV2 and TRBJ1-1, reads EPEVTQTPSHQVTQMGQEVILRCVPISNHLYFYWYRQILGQKVEFLVSFYNNEISEKSEIFDDQFSVERPDGSNFTLKIRSTKLEDSAMYFCASKKTGVTEAFFGQGTRLTVV.

The chain employs TRBV19 and TRBJ1-4, with TRBD1 matching 10 bases. CDR3 length equals 14 residues. Germline V lookup: CDR1 LNHDA, CDR2 SQIVND (reference sequence). V lost 4 bases and J lost 14; bases outside the gene matches: 10. The CDR3 sequence is CASSTPGQGTLLFF. The CDR3 bases are TGTGCCAGTAGTACCCCGGGACAGGGGACGCTCCTGTTTTTT.

This CDR3 is CASRGVSTDTQYF. CDR3 nucleotides: TGTGCCAGCCGGGGGGTTAGCACAGATACGCAGTATTTT. The chain recombines TRBV3-1 (or the pseudogene TRBV3-2) with TRBJ2-3; 7 bases match TRBD2. Germline V lookup: CDR1 LGHDT, CDR2 YNNKEL (reference sequence). Trimming took 8 bases from V and 0 from J; bases not matched to a gene: 2. This CDR3 is built from 13 residues.